The clone carrying this T cell receptor (beta chain) was counted once. TCRdb called the 5' RACE reads again in MiXCR, with one record for every CDR3 protein. This table holds 120,000 or so distinct CDR3 sequences, approximately 16% found once. This sample was included in a study of T cells after yellow fever vaccination. This CDR3 is built from 13 residues. Germline-derived CDR1 and CDR2 are LGHNA and YSLEER. Trimming removed 4 bases at V and 10 bases at J, with 11 bases between. The receptor comes from a man younger than 35 who received the YFV17D yellow fever vaccine. The sample in question was CD8+ T cells sorted from PBMCs, obtained 5 days after the yellow fever booster vaccination. The V and J genes are TRBV4-3 and TRBJ1-6; D uncertain. CDR3 sequence reads: CASSPREGSPLHF. The CDR3 DNA follows: TGCGCCAGCAGCCCCCGTGAAGGGTCACCCCTCCACTTT.